This paragraph reports one T cell receptor beta chain. Its matching antigen is unknown. Between the trimmed V and J ends, which lost 6 bases and 5 bases, there was a span of 16 bases. Per the germline V gene, CDR1 is MNHEY and CDR2 is SVGAGI. The CDR3 spans 14 residues. Sample treatment: around 19 received Ad26.COV2.S at low or high dose, single or two shots; 5 received placebo; per-sample allocation not given. The samples were gathered on day 63 after the first injection of vaccine or placebo. In Boston, the donor was an adult between 18-55 years of age. This entry is derived from a study of Ad26.COV2.S vaccination and SARS-CoV-2 variants. The table came from immunoSEQ multiplex PCR; TCRdb's copy has only in-frame clones and leaves some out. This sample has about 350,000 clones, with 88% found just once. Regarding the study as a whole: Measurement of non-spike TCR breadth gave similar results in vaccine and placebo recipients.

The rearrangement joins TRBV6-5 to TRBJ1-2, with D perhaps TRBD1 (6 bases). The material was peripheral blood, obtained in a trial of Ad26.COV2.S vaccine versus placebo. This TCR came from a person between 18 and 60 years old who received the Ad26.COV2.S COVID-19 vaccine or a placebo. CDR3 nucleotide sequence: TGTGCCAGCAGCAAAGACAGGTTGGCGTATGGCTACACCTTC. Translated: CASSKDRLAYGYTF.